One sample yielded the 6 T cell receptor beta chains listed below, sequenced in a study of blood T cell repertoires in COVID-19. The assay was immunoSEQ multiplex PCR, and TCRdb's table has in-frame clones only and misses some. The table shows a few hundred thousand clones, with 86% occurring only once. The sample taken for sequencing was peripheral blood. These receptor sequences come from a woman in her 70s with COVID-19, enrolled during active disease.

V gene TRBV30 combines with J gene TRBJ1-2, with 10 positions matching TRBD1. Germline CDR1 reads GTSNPN; CDR2 reads SVGIG (reference sequence). The V segment lost 8 bases and the J segment 3 bases; nucleotides outside the gene matches: 9. The CDR3 is 14 residues long. Here the CDR3 reads CAVGDRGRYYGYTF. The CDR3 DNA follows: TGTGCCGTAGGGGACAGGGGCAGATACTATGGCTACACCTTC.

This clone was observed a few times. The chain has TRBV5-4 and TRBJ1-2, with 7 bases fitting TRBD1. V was clipped by 0 bases and J by 7 bases; unmatched bases: 3. This CDR3 has 13 amino acids. Looked up from germline, CDR1 is SGHNT and CDR2 is YYREEE (reference sequence). The CDR3 loop reads CASSLETGTGYTF. The DNA of the CDR3 is TGTGCCAGCAGCTTGGAGACAGGGACTGGCTACACCTTC.

The V and J genes are TRBV15 and TRBJ2-3; D unclear. Trimming shortened V by 0 bases and J by 7 bases, and 5 bases separated the two germline ends. The CDR3 contains 12 residues. Germline CDR1 is LNHNV and CDR2 is YYDKDF (reference sequence). This CDR3 is CATSRELHTQYF. CDR3 bases: TGTGCCACCAGCAGAGAACTCCATACGCAGTATTTT.

The chain joins TRBV29-1 to TRBJ1-2; TRBD1 might be the D (5 bases). The CDR3 consists of 12 residues. Germline V lookup: CDR1 SQVTM, CDR2 ANQGSEA. Trimming left V 8 bases short and J 4 bases short, with 14 bases between. CDR3 residues: CSPEGCCYGYTF. The DNA of the CDR3 is TGCAGCCCGGAGGGGTGCTGCTATGGCTACACCTTC. The variable domain in full, completed from reference TRBV29-1 and TRBJ1-2, reads SAVISQKPSRDICQRGTSLTIQCQVDSQVTMMFWYRQQPGQSLTLIATANQGSEATYESGFVIDKFPISRPNLTFSTLTVSNMSPEDSSIYLCSPEGCCYGYTFGSGTRLTVV.

J is TRBJ1-2 and V is TRBV9; the D gene is possibly TRBD1 (5 bases). V was cut by 4 bases and J by 5 bases, with 21 bases left in between. Looked up from germline, CDR1 is SGDLS and CDR2 is YYNGEE. The CDR3 runs to 16 residues. CDR3 loop: CASSLPSGGDLYGYTF. The CDR3 DNA reads TGTGCCAGCAGCCTACCATCGGGGGGGGACCTATATGGCTACACCTTC.

The chain couples TRBV27 to TRBJ2-1, with 8 bases that match TRBD2. CDR1 and CDR2 (germline): MNHEY, SMNVEV (reference sequence). The CDR3 is made up of 15 amino acids. Trimming cost V 5 bases and J 2 bases; bases outside gene matches: 5. This chain's CDR3 is CASSQTGGAYNEQFF. CDR3 nucleotides: TGTGCCAGCAGTCAGACGGGGGGGGCCTACAATGAGCAGTTCTTC.